This record covers a single T cell receptor beta chain. Antigen unknown. Primers used in a second PCR of about 7 to 12 cycles were a sample-barcoded 5' primer and a J-beta primer mix. Sequencing recovered at least 2.5 million CDR3-containing paired-end reads from each sample. A single record per CDR3 protein comes from TCRdb applying MiXCR to the 5' RACE reads. This sample has about 1.8 million distinct CDR3 sequences, with around 50% found just once. This sample stems from a study of blood T cells in healthy people across ages. Study-wide results and limits: TCR beta diversity was tightly associated with the proportion of naive T cells. The recorded TCR beta diversity per million T cells decreased in a roughly linear manner with age.

Isolation recovered at least 6 million PBMCs from every sample. V was pared by 3 bases and J by 3 bases, with 6 bases of the junction left unmatched. There are 15 residues in the CDR3. CDR1 SGHVS and CDR2 FQNEAQ come from the germline V gene. The V and J genes are TRBV7-8 and TRBJ2-5, with 8 bases matching TRBD2. The sample consisted of blood. This receptor was taken from a middle-aged woman in good health. The CDR3 region has the DNA TGTGCCAGCAGCTTCTTAGCGGGGATAGAAGAGACCCAGTACTTC. It codes for CASSFLAGIEETQYF.